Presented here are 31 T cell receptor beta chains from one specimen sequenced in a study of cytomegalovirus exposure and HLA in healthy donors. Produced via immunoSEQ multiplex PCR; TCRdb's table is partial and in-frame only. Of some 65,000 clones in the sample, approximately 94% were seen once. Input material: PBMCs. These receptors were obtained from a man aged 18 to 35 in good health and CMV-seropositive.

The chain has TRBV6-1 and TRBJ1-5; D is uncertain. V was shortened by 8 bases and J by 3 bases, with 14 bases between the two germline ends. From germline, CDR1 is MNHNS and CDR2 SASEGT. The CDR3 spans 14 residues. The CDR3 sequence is CASRGFIHNQPQHF. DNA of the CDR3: TGTGCCAGCCGGGGATTCATCCACAATCAGCCCCAGCATTTT.

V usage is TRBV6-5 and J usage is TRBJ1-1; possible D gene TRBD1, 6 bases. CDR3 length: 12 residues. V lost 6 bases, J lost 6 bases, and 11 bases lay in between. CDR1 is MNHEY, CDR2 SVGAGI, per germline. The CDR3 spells CASRGTMAEAFF. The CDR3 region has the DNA TGTGCCAGCAGGGGGACAATGGCTGAAGCTTTCTTT.

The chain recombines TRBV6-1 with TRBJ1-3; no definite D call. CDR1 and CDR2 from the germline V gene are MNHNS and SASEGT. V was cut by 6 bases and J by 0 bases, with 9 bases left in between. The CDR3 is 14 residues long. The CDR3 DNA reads TGTGCCAGCAGCAGAGGTATCTCTGGAAACACCATATATTTT. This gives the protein CASSRGISGNTIYF.

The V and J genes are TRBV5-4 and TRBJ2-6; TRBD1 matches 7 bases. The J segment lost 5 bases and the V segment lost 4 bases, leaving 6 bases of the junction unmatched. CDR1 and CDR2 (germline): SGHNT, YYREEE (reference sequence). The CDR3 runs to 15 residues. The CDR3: CASSTDRAWANVLTF. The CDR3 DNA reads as TGTGCCAGCAGCACCGACAGGGCCTGGGCCAACGTCCTGACTTTC. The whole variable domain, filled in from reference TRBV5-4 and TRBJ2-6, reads ETGVTQSPTHLIKTRGQQVTLRCSSQSGHNTVSWYQQALGQGPQFIFQYYREEENGRGNFPPRFSGLQFPNYSSELNVNALELDDSALYLCASSTDRAWANVLTFGAGSRLTVL.

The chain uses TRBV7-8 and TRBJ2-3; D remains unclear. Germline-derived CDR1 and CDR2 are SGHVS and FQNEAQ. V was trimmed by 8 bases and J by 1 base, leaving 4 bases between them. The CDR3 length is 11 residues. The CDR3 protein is CASQGTDTQYF. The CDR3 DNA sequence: TGTGCCAGCCAGGGCACAGATACGCAGTATTTT. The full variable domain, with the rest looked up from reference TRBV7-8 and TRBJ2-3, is GAGVSQSPRYKVAKRGQDVALRCDPISGHVSLFWYQQALGQGPEFLTYFQNEAQLDKSGLPSDRFFAERPEGSVSTLKIQRTQQEDSAVYLCASQGTDTQYFGPGTRLTVL.

CDR3 nucleotides: TGTGCCTCCCAGGCGCCAAGGGAGTATAATGAAAAACTGTTTTTT. Translation gives CASQAPREYNEKLFF. The chain carries TRBV28 and TRBJ1-4; unclear D gene. The ends were cut back, 11 bases at V and 4 bases at J, with 20 bases in the middle. This CDR3 region has 15 residues. Looked up from germline, CDR1 is MDHEN and CDR2 is SYDVKM.

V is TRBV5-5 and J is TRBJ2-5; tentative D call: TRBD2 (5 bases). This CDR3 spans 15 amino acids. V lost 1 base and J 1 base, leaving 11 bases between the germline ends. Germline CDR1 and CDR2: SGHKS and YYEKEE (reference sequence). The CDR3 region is CASSLFPGSQETQYF. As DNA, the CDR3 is TGTGCCAGCAGCTTGTTTCCGGGATCCCAAGAGACCCAGTACTTC.

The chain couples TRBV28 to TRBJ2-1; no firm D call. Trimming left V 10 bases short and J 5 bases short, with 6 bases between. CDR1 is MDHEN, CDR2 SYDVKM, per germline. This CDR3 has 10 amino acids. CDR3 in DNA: TGTGCCACCATCCACAATGAGCAGTTCTTC. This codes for CATIHNEQFF.

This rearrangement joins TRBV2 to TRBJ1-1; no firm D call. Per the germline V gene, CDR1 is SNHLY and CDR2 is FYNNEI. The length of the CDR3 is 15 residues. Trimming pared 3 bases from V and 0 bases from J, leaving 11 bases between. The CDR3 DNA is TGTGCCAGCAGTGAGGGTTTCACAGTGAACACTGAAGCTTTCTTT. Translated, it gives CASSEGFTVNTEAFF.

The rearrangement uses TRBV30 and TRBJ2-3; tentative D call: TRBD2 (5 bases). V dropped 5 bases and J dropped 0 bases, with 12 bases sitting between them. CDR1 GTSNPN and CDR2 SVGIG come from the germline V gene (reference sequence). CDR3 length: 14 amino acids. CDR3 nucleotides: TGTGCCTGGTTGGTTACGGGAAGCACAGATACGCAGTATTTT. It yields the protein CAWLVTGSTDTQYF.

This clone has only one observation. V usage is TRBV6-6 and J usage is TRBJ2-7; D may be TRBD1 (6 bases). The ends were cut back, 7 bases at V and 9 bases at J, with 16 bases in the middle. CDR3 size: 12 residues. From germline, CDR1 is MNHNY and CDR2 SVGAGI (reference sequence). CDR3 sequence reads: CASNNIRDTQYF. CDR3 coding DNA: TGTGCCAGCAACAACATTAGGGACACGCAGTACTTC.

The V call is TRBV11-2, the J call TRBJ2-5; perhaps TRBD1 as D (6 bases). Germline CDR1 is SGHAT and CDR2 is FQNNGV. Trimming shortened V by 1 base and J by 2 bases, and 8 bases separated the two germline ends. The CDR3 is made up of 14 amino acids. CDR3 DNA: TGTGCCAGCAGCTTAGGGACAGTTCAAGAGACCCAGTACTTC. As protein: CASSLGTVQETQYF.

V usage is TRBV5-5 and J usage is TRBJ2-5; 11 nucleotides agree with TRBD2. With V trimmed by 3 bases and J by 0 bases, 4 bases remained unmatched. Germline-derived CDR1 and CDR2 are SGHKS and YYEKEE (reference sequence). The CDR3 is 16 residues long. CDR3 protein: CASSSLLAGDQETQYF. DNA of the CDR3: TGTGCCAGCAGCTCCTTACTAGCGGGAGACCAAGAGACCCAGTACTTC.

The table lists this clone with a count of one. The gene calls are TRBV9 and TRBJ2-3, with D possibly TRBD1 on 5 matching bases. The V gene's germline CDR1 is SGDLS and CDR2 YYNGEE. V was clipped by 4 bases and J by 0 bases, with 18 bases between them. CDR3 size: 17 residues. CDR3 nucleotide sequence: TGTGCCAGCAGCAAACCCCGGCAGGACATTAGCACAGATACGCAGTATTTT. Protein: CASSKPRQDISTDTQYF.

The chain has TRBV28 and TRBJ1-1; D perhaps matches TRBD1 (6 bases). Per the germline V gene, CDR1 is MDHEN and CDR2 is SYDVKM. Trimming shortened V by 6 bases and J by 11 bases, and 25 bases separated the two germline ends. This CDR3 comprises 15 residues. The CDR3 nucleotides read TGTGCCAGCAGGACAGGAGCCACAGGGCCTAAGGAGGCTTTCTTT. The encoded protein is CASRTGATGPKEAFF.

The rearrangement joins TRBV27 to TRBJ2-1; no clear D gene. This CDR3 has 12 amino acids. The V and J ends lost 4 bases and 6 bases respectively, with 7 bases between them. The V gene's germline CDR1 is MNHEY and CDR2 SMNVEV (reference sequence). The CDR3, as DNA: TGTGCCAGCAGTTCCCCGGGCAATGAGCAGTTCTTC. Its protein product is CASSSPGNEQFF.

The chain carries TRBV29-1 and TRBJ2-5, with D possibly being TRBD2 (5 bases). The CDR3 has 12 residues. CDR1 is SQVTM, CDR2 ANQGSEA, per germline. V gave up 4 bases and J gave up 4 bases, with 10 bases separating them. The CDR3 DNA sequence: TGCAGCGTTGTAGTAGCGTCAGAGACCCAGTACTTC. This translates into CSVVVASETQYF.

The CDR3 bases are TGTGCCAGCAGCCGGGGGGGCATTTACAATGAGCAGTTCTTC. It translates to CASSRGGIYNEQFF. The chain is built from TRBV27 and TRBJ2-1, with 8 bases fitting TRBD2. The CDR3 covers 14 residues. J was trimmed by 4 bases and V by 6 bases; bases with no gene match: 5. The germline gives CDR1 MNHEY, CDR2 SMNVEV (reference sequence).

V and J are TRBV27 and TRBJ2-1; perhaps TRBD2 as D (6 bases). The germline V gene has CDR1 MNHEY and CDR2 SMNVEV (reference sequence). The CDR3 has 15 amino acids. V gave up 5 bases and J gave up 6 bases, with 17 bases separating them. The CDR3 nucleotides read TGTGCCAGCAGTCCCGCCGGGACTCCCCCCAATGAGCAGTTCTTC. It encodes CASSPAGTPPNEQFF.

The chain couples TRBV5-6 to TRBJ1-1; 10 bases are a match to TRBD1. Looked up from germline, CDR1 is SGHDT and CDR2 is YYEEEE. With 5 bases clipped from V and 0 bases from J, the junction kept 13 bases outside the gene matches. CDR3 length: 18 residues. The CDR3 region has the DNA TGTGCCAGCAGGCAATATAGGGGACAGGGGTCAATGAACACTGAAGCTTTCTTT. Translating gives CASRQYRGQGSMNTEAFF.

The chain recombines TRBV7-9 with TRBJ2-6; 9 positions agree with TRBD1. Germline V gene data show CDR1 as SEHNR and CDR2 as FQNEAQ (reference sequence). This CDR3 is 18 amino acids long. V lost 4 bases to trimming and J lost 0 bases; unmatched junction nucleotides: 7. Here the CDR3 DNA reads TGTGCCAGCAGCTCGACCGGGACAGGGTACTCTGGGGCCAACGTCCTGACTTTC. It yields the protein CASSSTGTGYSGANVLTF.

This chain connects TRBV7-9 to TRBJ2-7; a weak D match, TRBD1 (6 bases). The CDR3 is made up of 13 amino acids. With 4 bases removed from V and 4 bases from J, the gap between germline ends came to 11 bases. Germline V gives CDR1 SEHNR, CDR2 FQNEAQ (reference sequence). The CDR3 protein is CASSSYREYEQYF. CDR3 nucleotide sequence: TGTGCCAGCAGCTCATACAGGGAGTACGAGCAGTACTTC.

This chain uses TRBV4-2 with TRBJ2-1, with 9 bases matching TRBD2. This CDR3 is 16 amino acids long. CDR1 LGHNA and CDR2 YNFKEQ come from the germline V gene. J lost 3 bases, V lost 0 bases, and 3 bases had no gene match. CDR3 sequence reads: CASSQDPTSGYNEQFF. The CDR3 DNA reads TGTGCCAGCAGCCAAGACCCGACTAGCGGCTACAATGAGCAGTTCTTC.

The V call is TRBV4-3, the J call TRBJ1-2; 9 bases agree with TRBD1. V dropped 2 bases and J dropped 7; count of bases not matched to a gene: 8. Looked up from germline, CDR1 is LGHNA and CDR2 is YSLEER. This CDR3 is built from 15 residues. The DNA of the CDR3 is TGCGCCAGCAGCCAACCGGGACAGGGCCTCGGTGGCTACACCTTC. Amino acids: CASSQPGQGLGGYTF.

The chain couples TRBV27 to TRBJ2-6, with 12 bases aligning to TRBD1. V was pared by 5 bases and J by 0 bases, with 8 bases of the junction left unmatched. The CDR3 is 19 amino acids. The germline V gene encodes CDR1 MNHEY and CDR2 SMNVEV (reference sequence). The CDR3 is CASSASGTGGASGANVLTF. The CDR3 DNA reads TGTGCCAGCAGTGCCTCCGGGACAGGGGGCGCCTCTGGGGCCAACGTCCTGACTTTC.

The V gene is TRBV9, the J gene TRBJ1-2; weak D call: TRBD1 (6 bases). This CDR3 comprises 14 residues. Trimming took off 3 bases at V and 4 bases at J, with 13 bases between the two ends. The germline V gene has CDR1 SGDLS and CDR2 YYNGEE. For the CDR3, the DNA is TGTGCCAGCAGCGCCTTCAGGGGATCCTATGGCTACACCTTC. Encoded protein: CASSAFRGSYGYTF.

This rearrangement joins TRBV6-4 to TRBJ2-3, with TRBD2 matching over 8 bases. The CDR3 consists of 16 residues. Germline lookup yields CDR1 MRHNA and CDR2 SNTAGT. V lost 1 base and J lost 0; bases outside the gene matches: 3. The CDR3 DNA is TGTGCCAGCAGTGACTTCAGCGGGGGCAGCACAGATACGCAGTATTTT. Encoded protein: CASSDFSGGSTDTQYF.

Here the CDR3 reads CASQLAGGPEQYF. The CDR3, as DNA: TGCGCCAGCCAACTAGCGGGGGGGCCCGAGCAGTACTTC. The chain joins TRBV10-2 to TRBJ2-7; 13 bases match TRBD2. J gave up 6 bases and V 8 bases, and 4 bases lay outside the gene matches. The CDR3 spans 13 residues. Germline V gene data show CDR1 as WSHSY and CDR2 as SAAADI.

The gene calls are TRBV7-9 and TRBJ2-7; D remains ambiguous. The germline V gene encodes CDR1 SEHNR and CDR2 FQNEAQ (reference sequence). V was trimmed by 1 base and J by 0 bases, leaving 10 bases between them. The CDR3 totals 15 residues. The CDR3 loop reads CASSLERSYSYEQYF. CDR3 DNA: TGTGCCAGCAGCTTAGAGAGGAGCTACTCCTACGAGCAGTACTTC.

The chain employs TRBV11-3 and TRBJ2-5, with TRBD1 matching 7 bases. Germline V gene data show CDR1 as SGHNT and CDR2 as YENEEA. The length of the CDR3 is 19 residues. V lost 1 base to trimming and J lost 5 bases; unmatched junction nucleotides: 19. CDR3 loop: CASSLGIPWGTEVWETQYF. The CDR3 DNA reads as TGTGCCAGCAGCTTAGGTATCCCCTGGGGGACAGAAGTTTGGGAGACCCAGTACTTC.

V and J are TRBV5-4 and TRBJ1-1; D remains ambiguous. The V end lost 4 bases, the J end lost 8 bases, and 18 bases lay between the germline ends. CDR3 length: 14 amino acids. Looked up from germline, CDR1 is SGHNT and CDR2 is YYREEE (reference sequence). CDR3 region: CASSPDPGATEAFF. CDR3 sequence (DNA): TGTGCCAGCAGCCCAGACCCGGGAGCTACAGAAGCTTTCTTT.